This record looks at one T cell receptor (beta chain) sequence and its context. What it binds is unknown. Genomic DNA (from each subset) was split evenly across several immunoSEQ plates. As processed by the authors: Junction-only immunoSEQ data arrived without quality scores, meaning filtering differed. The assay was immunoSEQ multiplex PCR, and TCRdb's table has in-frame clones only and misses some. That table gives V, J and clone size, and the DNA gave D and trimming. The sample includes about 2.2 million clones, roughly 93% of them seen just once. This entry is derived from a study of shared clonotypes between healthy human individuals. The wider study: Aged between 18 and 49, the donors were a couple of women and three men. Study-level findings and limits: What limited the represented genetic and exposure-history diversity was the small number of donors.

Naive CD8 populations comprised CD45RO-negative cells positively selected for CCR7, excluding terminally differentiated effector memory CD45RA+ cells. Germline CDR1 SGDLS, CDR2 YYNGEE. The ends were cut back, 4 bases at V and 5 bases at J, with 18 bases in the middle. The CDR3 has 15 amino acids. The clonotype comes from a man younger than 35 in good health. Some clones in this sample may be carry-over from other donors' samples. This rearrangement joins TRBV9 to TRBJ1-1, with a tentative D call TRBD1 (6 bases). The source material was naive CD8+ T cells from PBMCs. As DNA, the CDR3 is TGTGCCAGCAGCCCCCTTCAGGGGAAGTGGACTGAAGCTTTCTTT. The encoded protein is CASSPLQGKWTEAFF.